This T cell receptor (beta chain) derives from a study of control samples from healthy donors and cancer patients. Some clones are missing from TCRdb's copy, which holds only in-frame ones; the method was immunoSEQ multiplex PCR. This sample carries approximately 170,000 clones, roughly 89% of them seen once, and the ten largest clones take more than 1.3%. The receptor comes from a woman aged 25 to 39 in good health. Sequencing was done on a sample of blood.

For the CDR3, the DNA is TGTGCCAGCAGCTTCCGAGACAGGGATACTGAAGCTTTCTTT. Protein: CASSFRDRDTEAFF. The V call is TRBV7-9, the J call TRBJ1-1, with 7 bases that match TRBD1. Germline V gene lookup returns CDR1 SEHNR and CDR2 FQNEAQ (reference sequence). J was trimmed by 5 bases and V by 3 bases; bases with no gene match: 6. This CDR3 has 14 residues.